A single sample gave rise to the 27 T cell receptor beta chains below, sequenced in a study of PD-L1 blockade in urothelial cancer. Clones were sequenced by immunoSEQ multiplex PCR, and TCRdb holds only the in-frame ones, with some missing. The table has tens of thousands of clones, roughly four fifths seen once. The sample was PBMCs, taken around atezolizumab (anti-PD-L1) treatment. The source of these receptors is a man between 65 and 79 years old with urothelial cancer.

This clone has a handful of counts. The chain carries TRBV30 and TRBJ1-2; D unresolved. The germline gives CDR1 GTSNPN, CDR2 SVGIG (reference sequence). The ends were cut back, 4 bases at V and 11 bases at J, with 14 bases in the middle. The CDR3 is 11 residues long. CDR3 sequence reads: CAWNYGPPYTF. The DNA for the CDR3 is TGTGCCTGGAATTATGGCCCGCCTTACACCTTC.

The chain couples TRBV7-8 to TRBJ2-1, with 7 nucleotides matching TRBD2. With 0 bases clipped from V and 7 bases from J, the junction kept 12 bases outside the gene matches. Germline CDR1 and CDR2: SGHVS and FQNEAQ. The CDR3 consists of 17 residues. The chain's CDR3 is CASSLAIREALQNEQFF. For the CDR3, the DNA is TGTGCCAGCAGCTTAGCTATACGGGAGGCCCTTCAAAATGAGCAGTTCTTC.

The chain carries TRBV7-8 and TRBJ1-2, with 11 nucleotides matching TRBD1. J gave up 6 bases and V 4 bases, and 1 base lay outside the gene matches. Germline assignment: CDR1 SGHVS and CDR2 FQNEAQ. The length of the CDR3 is 13 residues. This CDR3 reads CASSSGQGDGYTF. In DNA form, the CDR3 reads TGTGCCAGCAGCTCGGGACAGGGGGATGGCTACACCTTC.

The J gene is TRBJ1-4, the V gene TRBV5-1; D call uncertain. CDR1 is SGHRS and CDR2 is YFSETQ in the germline V gene. Deletions cut 2 bases from V and 3 bases from J, with 5 bases between. This CDR3 region has 13 residues. The CDR3 is CASSFSANEKLFF. In nucleotides, the CDR3 is TGCGCCAGCAGCTTTTCTGCTAATGAAAAACTGTTTTTT.

This rearrangement joins TRBV9 to TRBJ2-1; 8 bases are shared with TRBD2. This CDR3 is 13 amino acids long. Germline-derived CDR1 and CDR2 are SGDLS and YYNGEE. J lost 4 bases, V lost 10 bases, and 7 bases had no gene match. CDR3 sequence (DNA): TGTGCCGGAACCGGGACTAGGTACAATGAGCAGTTCTTC. Protein sequence: CAGTGTRYNEQFF.

The chain combines TRBV29-1 with TRBJ2-1; 8 bases align to TRBD2. V lost 4 bases to trimming and J lost 3 bases; unmatched junction nucleotides: 11. Germline V lookup: CDR1 SQVTM, CDR2 ANQGSEA. This CDR3 spans 16 amino acids. The CDR3 DNA reads as TGCAGCGTTGGACTTAAAGCGGGGGCGGTCTACAATGAGCAGTTCTTC. It is translated as CSVGLKAGAVYNEQFF.

This clone was picked up a small number of times. The chain employs TRBV15 and TRBJ2-2, with D hard to call. CDR1 and CDR2 from the germline V gene are LNHNV and YYDKDF (reference sequence). CDR3 size: 11 residues. V was shortened by 8 bases and J by 7 bases, with 8 bases between the two germline ends. CDR3 in DNA: TGTGCCACCGGAGTACTCGGGGAGCTGTTTTTT. It is translated as CATGVLGELFF.

DNA of the CDR3: TGTGCCAGCAGTGTGGGTTTGGAGGAGACCCAGTACTTC. Protein sequence: CASSVGLEETQYF. V and J are TRBV6-1 and TRBJ2-5; D gene ambiguous. Germline CDR1 and CDR2: MNHNS and SASEGT. V gave up 4 bases and J gave up 5 bases, with 11 bases separating them. This CDR3 comprises 13 residues.

The chain recombines TRBV7-2 with TRBJ1-5; TRBD1 aligns across 7 bases. The V gene end was trimmed by 7 bases and the J gene end by 0 bases; junction bases not matched to a gene: 3. This CDR3 region has 14 residues. The germline CDR1 and CDR2 sequences are SGHTA and FQGNSA. CDR3 sequence: CASKDRDSNQPQHF. The DNA of the CDR3 is TGTGCCAGCAAAGACAGGGATAGCAATCAGCCCCAGCATTTT.

This clone was picked up one time. This rearrangement joins TRBV7-9 to TRBJ1-1; D is unclear. The V gene's germline CDR1 is SEHNR and CDR2 FQNEAQ (reference sequence). Between the trimmed V and J ends, which lost 2 bases and 8 bases, there was a span of 12 bases. The CDR3 has 13 residues. This CDR3 is CASSLLGEGEAFF. CDR3 nucleotide sequence: TGTGCCAGCAGCTTACTAGGAGAGGGCGAAGCTTTCTTT.

The V gene is TRBV11-2, the J gene TRBJ2-1; 8 bases line up with TRBD2. Germline CDR1 and CDR2: SGHAT and FQNNGV. This CDR3 has 15 residues. With 2 bases clipped from V and 8 bases from J, the junction kept 8 bases outside the gene matches. The chain's CDR3 is CASSLYTGGPDEQFF. CDR3 DNA sequence: TGTGCCAGCAGCTTATACACGGGGGGGCCAGATGAGCAGTTCTTC.

The rearrangement joins TRBV2 to TRBJ1-2; no firm D call. There are 14 residues in the CDR3. V dropped 1 base and J dropped 2 bases, with 8 bases sitting between them. Germline-derived CDR1 and CDR2 are SNHLY and FYNNEI. CDR3 sequence reads: CASSEGAKNYGYTF. The CDR3 bases are TGTGCCAGCAGTGAAGGGGCGAAGAACTATGGCTACACCTTC. The full variable domain, its missing parts supplied by reference TRBV2 and TRBJ1-2, is EPEVTQTPSHQVTQMGQEVILRCVPISNHLYFYWYRQILGQKVEFLVSFYNNEISEKSEIFDDQFSVERPDGSNFTLKIRSTKLEDSAMYFCASSEGAKNYGYTFGSGTRLTVV.

This chain connects TRBV28 to TRBJ2-7, with 10 bases identical to TRBD1. J lost 5 bases, V lost 8 bases, and 12 bases had no gene match. This CDR3 is 15 amino acids long. Germline V lookup: CDR1 MDHEN, CDR2 SYDVKM. The CDR3 here is CASLPPPGTGDEQYF. CDR3 nucleotides: TGTGCCAGCCTCCCCCCTCCCGGGACAGGGGACGAGCAGTACTTC.

The chain combines TRBV6-4 with TRBJ2-3; the D gene is possibly TRBD2 (5 bases). V was pared by 2 bases and J by 1 base, with 13 bases between. CDR3 length equals 16 residues. Germline V gives CDR1 MRHNA, CDR2 SNTAGT. For the CDR3, the DNA is TGTGCCAGCAGTGACGTATCGCTAGCCGGCACAGATACGCAGTATTTT. Amino acid sequence: CASSDVSLAGTDTQYF.

This chain uses TRBV19 with TRBJ2-7, with D possibly matching TRBD1 (6 bases). CDR1 is LNHDA and CDR2 is SQIVND in the germline V gene (reference sequence). The CDR3 consists of 17 residues. V was clipped by 5 bases and J by 5 bases, with 25 bases between them. CDR3 sequence reads: CASSLTLGQGSLDEQYF. As DNA, the CDR3 is TGTGCCAGTAGTCTGACACTCGGTCAGGGGAGCTTGGACGAGCAGTACTTC.

The V call is TRBV7-9, the J call TRBJ2-5, with D possibly matching TRBD2 (6 bases). Trimming stripped 5 bases from V and 5 bases from J, with 15 bases between. Per germline, CDR1 SEHNR and CDR2 FQNEAQ (reference sequence). The CDR3 totals 14 residues. CDR3 protein: CASSLRLDRETQYF. The CDR3 coding sequence is TGTGCCAGCAGCCTCAGACTAGATCGGGAGACCCAGTACTTC.

This clone appeared once. This chain joins TRBV5-1 and TRBJ2-7; 7 nucleotides agree with TRBD2. Germline values: CDR1 SGHRS, CDR2 YFSETQ. V dropped 4 bases and J dropped 3; count of bases not matched to a gene: 13. This CDR3 region has 16 residues. DNA of the CDR3: TGCGCCAGCAGCCGGACCCGGGACGGGGGGTACTACGAGCAGTACTTC. It codes for CASSRTRDGGYYEQYF.

The chain combines TRBV5-6 with TRBJ1-5; 8 positions match TRBD1. J was trimmed by 6 bases and V by 0 bases; bases with no gene match: 5. This CDR3 spans 15 amino acids. Germline lookup yields CDR1 SGHDT and CDR2 YYEEEE. The CDR3 is CASSLAGGKAQPQHF. The CDR3 coding sequence is TGTGCCAGCAGCTTGGCAGGGGGCAAGGCTCAGCCCCAGCATTTT.

The chain has TRBV6-5 and TRBJ1-1; no firm D call. This CDR3 has 12 amino acids. V was pared by 6 bases and J by 7 bases, with 12 bases between. Germline V gives CDR1 MNHEY, CDR2 SVGAGI. CDR3 in DNA: TGTGCCAGCAGCCGGAGGGTAGATGAAGCTTTCTTT. Amino acid sequence: CASSRRVDEAFF.

This clone was seen a handful of times. The chain has TRBV30 and TRBJ2-7, with 13 bases lining up with TRBD2. CDR1 and CDR2 (germline): GTSNPN, SVGIG (reference sequence). Germline trimming cut 5 bases from V and 4 bases from J; bases unmatched to any gene: 8. This CDR3 spans 15 amino acids. CDR3 in DNA: TGTGCCTGGCGAATCCAGGGACTAGCGGGGTACGAGCAGTACTTC. Protein: CAWRIQGLAGYEQYF.

The genes are TRBV28 and TRBJ1-4; D is undetermined. CDR1 is MDHEN and CDR2 is SYDVKM in the germline V gene. V was clipped by 1 base and J by 8 bases, with 17 bases between them. The CDR3 loop spans 16 amino acids. The CDR3 sequence is CASSLSGSGLGEKLFF. The CDR3 nucleotides are TGTGCCAGCAGTTTATCCGGATCGGGGTTAGGAGAAAAACTGTTTTTT.

The V and J genes are TRBV7-2 and TRBJ2-1, with TRBD2 identical over 8 bases. The V segment lost 1 base and the J segment 7 bases; nucleotides outside the gene matches: 6. The CDR3 loop spans 15 amino acids. CDR1 SGHTA and CDR2 FQGNSA come from the germline V gene. This chain's CDR3 is CASSLVGGGRNEQFF. CDR3 in DNA: TGTGCCAGCAGCTTAGTAGGCGGGGGGCGGAATGAGCAGTTCTTC.

This clone was counted once. V gene TRBV4-2 combines with J gene TRBJ1-2, with D tentatively TRBD1 (5 bases). The CDR3 totals 14 residues. In germline, CDR1 is LGHNA, CDR2 YNFKEQ. The V gene lost 1 base and the J gene lost 8 bases, with 14 bases spanning the gap. The CDR3 nucleotides are TGTGCCAGCAGCCAAGGGAACACAGGTGGAGGCTACACCTTC. It codes for CASSQGNTGGGYTF.

This clone was seen a few times. The V and J genes are TRBV19 and TRBJ1-2; 9 bases line up with TRBD1. From germline, CDR1 is LNHDA and CDR2 SQIVND (reference sequence). V dropped 9 bases and J dropped 2; count of bases not matched to a gene: 7. This CDR3 is 14 amino acids long. The CDR3 nucleotides are TGTGCCAGCAACCTCGGACAGGGGAACTATGGCTACACCTTC. It yields the protein CASNLGQGNYGYTF.

The chain links TRBV6-5 to TRBJ2-7; D remains unclear. V was shortened by 5 bases and J by 7 bases, with 9 bases between the two germline ends. Germline loops: CDR1 MNHEY, CDR2 SVGAGI. The CDR3 contains 11 residues. The CDR3: CASSPMREQYF. DNA for the CDR3: TGTGCCAGCAGTCCCATGCGGGAGCAGTACTTC.

This clone was seen only once. The CDR3 spells CASSETGFTGELFF. The CDR3 DNA is TGTGCCAGTAGTGAGACAGGGTTCACCGGGGAGCTGTTTTTT. This chain joins TRBV19 and TRBJ2-2; 7 nucleotides align to TRBD1. CDR1 is LNHDA and CDR2 is SQIVND in the germline V gene (reference sequence). V shed 5 bases and J 4 bases; nucleotides not matched to a gene: 4. This CDR3 region has 14 residues. Supplemented by reference TRBV19 and TRBJ2-2, the full variable domain reads DGGITQSPKYLFRKEGQNVTLSCEQNLNHDAMYWYRQDPGQGLRLIYYSQIVNDFQKGDIAEGYSVSREKKESFPLTVTSAQKNPTAFYLCASSETGFTGELFFGEGSRLTVL.

Of note for this clone: Different DNA sequences within this sample yield the same CDR3. The chain joins TRBV15 to TRBJ2-1; 7 bases are shared with TRBD2. Germline trimming cut 5 bases from V and 10 bases from J; bases unmatched to any gene: 5. The CDR3 is made up of 12 amino acids. From germline, CDR1 is LNHNV and CDR2 YYDKDF (reference sequence). CDR3 nucleotide sequence: TGTGCCACCAGCCCCCGGGGAGGGGAGCAGTTCTTC. Translating it yields CATSPRGGEQFF.